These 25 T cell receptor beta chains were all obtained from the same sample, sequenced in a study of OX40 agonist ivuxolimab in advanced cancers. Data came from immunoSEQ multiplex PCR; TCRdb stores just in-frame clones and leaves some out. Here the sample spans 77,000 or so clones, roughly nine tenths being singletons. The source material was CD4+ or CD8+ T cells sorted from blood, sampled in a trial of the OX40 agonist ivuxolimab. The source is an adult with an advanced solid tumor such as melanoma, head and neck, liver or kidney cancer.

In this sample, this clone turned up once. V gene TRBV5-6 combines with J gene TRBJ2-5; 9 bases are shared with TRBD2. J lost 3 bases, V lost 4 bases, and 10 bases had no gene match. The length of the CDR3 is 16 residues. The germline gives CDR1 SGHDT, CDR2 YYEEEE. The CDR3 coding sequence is TGTGCCAGCAGCGAACCGGGGCGCGGGGGGGAAGAGACCCAGTACTTC. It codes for CASSEPGRGGEETQYF. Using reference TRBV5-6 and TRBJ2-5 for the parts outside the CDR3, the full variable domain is DAGVTQSPTHLIKTRGQQVTLRCSPKSGHDTVSWYQQALGQGPQFIFQYYEEEERQRGNFPDRFSGHQFPNYSSELNVNALLLGDSALYLCASSEPGRGGEETQYFGPGTRLLVL.

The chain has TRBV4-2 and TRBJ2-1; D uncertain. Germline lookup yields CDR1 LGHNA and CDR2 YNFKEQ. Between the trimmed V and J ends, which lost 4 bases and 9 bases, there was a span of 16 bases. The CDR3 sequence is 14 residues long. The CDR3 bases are TGTGCCAGCAGCCTTTCCAGTGGTTCGAGTGAGCAGTTCTTC. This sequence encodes CASSLSSGSSEQFF.

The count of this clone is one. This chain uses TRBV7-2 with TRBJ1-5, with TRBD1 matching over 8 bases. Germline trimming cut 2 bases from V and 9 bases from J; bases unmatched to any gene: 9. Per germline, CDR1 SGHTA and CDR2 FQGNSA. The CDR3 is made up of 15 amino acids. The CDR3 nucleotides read TGTGCCAGCAGCTTAATGGGACAGGCTGGTGGGCCCCAGCATTTT. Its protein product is CASSLMGQAGGPQHF.

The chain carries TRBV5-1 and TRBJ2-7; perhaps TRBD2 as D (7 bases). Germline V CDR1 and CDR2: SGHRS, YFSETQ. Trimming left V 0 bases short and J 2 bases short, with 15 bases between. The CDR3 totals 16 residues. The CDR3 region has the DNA TGCGCCAGCAGCTTGGCGGCGGGGGCTGGCGCCTACGAGCAGTACTTC. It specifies CASSLAAGAGAYEQYF. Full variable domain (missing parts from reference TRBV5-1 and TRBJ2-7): KAGVTQTPRYLIKTRGQQVTLSCSPISGHRSVSWYQQTPGQGLQFLFEYFSETQRNKGNFPGRFSGRQFSNSRSEMNVSTLELGDSALYLCASSLAAGAGAYEQYFGPGTRLTVT.

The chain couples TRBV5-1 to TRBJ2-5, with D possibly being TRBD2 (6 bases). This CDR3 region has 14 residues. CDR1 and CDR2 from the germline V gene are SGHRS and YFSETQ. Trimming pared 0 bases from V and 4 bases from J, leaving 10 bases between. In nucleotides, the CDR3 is TGCGCCAGCAGCTTGGCCAACGGGGGAGAGACCCAGTACTTC. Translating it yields CASSLANGGETQYF.

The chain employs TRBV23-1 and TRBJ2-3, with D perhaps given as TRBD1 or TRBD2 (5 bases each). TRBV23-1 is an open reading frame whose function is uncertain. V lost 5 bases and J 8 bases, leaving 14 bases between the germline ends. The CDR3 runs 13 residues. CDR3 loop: CASSAPEGFTQYF. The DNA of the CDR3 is TGCGCCAGCAGTGCCCCCGAGGGGTTTACGCAGTATTTT.

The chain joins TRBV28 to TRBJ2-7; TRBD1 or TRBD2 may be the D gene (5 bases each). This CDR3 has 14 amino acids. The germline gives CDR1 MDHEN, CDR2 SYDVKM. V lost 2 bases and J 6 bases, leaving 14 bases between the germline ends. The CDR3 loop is CASSLIRDQSEQYF. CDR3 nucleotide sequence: TGTGCCAGCAGTTTAATCCGGGACCAAAGCGAGCAGTACTTC.

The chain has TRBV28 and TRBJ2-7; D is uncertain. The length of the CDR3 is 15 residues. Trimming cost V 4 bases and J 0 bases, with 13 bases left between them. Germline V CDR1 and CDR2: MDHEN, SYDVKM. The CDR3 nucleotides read TGTGCCAGCAGTTCTCCCGGACGCAGCTCCTACGAGCAGTACTTC. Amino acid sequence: CASSSPGRSSYEQYF. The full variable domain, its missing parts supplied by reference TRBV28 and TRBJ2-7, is DVKVTQSSRYLVKRTGEKVFLECVQDMDHENMFWYRQDPGLGLRLIYFSYDVKMKEKGDIPEGYSVSREKKERFSLILESASTNQTSMYLCASSSPGRSSYEQYFGPGTRLTVT.

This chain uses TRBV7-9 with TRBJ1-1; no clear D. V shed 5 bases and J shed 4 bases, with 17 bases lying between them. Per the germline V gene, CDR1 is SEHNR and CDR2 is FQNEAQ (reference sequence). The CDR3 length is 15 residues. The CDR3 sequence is CASSPQGRQSTEAFF. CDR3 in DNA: TGTGCCAGCAGCCCCCAAGGGCGACAAAGCACTGAAGCTTTCTTT.

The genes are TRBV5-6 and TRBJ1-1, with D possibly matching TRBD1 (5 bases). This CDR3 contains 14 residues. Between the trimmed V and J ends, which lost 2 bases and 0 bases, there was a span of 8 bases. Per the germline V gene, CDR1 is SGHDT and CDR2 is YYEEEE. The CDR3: CASSFGHMNTEAFF. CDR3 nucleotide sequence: TGTGCCAGCAGCTTTGGACATATGAACACTGAAGCTTTCTTT.

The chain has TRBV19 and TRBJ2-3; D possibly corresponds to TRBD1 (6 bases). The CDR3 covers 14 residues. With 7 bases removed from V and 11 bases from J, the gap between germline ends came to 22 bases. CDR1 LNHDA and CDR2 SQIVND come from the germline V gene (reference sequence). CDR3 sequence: CASTDRGWLGGQYF. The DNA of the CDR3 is TGTGCCAGTACGGACAGAGGATGGCTAGGGGGGCAGTATTTT.

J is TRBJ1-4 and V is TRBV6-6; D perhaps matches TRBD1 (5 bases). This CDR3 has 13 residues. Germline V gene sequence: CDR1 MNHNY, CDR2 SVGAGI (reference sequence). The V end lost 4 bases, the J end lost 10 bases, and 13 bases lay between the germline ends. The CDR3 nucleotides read TGTGCCAGCAGTTCAGGGCCAGGCCGAAAACTGTTTTTT. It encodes CASSSGPGRKLFF.

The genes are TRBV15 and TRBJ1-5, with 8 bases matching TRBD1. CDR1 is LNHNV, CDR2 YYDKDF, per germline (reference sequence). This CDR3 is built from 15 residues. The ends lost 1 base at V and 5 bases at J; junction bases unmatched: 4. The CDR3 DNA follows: TGTGCCACCAGCAGAGGCAGGGGGCCGGATCAGCCCCAGCATTTT. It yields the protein CATSRGRGPDQPQHF.

The CDR3, as DNA: TGTGCCAGCAGCTTTGGGCTTATACGCACAGATACGCAGTATTTT. This gives the protein CASSFGLIRTDTQYF. The chain recombines TRBV5-8 with TRBJ2-3; no clear D gene. With 2 bases removed from V and 1 base from J, the gap between germline ends came to 11 bases. CDR3 length: 15 amino acids. The germline gives CDR1 SGHTS, CDR2 YDEGEE.

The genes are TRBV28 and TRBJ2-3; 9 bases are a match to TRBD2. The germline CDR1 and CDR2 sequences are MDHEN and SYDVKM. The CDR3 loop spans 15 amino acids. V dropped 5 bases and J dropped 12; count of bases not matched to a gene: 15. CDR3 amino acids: CASSPLRGGLKSQYF. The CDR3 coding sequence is TGTGCCAGCAGTCCTCTGCGGGGGGGCCTTAAATCTCAGTATTTT. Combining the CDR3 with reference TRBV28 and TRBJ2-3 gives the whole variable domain DVKVTQSSRYLVKRTGEKVFLECVQDMDHENMFWYRQDPGLGLRLIYFSYDVKMKEKGDIPEGYSVSREKKERFSLILESASTNQTSMYLCASSPLRGGLKSQYFGPGTRLTVL.

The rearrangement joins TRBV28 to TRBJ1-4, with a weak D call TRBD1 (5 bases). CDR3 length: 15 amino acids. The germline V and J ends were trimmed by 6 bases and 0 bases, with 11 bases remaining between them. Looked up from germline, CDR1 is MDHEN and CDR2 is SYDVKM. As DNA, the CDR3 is TGTGCCAGCAGAGGGGCAGACGCAACTAATGAAAAACTGTTTTTT. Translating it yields CASRGADATNEKLFF. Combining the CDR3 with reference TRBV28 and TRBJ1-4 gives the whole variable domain DVKVTQSSRYLVKRTGEKVFLECVQDMDHENMFWYRQDPGLGLRLIYFSYDVKMKEKGDIPEGYSVSREKKERFSLILESASTNQTSMYLCASRGADATNEKLFFGSGTQLSVL.

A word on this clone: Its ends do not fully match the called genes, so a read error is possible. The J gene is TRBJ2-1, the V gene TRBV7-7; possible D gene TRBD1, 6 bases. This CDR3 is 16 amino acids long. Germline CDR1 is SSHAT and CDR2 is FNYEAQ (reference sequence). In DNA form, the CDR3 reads TGTGCTAGCAGCTTAGGGTTGGGGGCAGCTTACAATGAGCAGTTCTTC. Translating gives CASSLGLGAAYNEQFF. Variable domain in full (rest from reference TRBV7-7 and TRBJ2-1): GAGVSQSPRYKVTKRGQDVTLRCDPISSHATLYWYQQALGQGPEFLTYFNYEAQPDKSGLPSDRFSAERPEGSISTLTIQRTEQRDSAMYRCASSLGLGAAYNEQFFGPGTRLTVL.

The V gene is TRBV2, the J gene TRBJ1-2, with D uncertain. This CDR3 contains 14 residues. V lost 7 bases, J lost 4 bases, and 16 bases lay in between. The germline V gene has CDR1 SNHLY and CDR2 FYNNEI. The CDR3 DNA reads TGTGCCAGCATAAGATCCACGGAGGGCTATGGCTACACCTTC. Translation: CASIRSTEGYGYTF. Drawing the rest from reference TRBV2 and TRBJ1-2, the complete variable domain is EPEVTQTPSHQVTQMGQEVILRCVPISNHLYFYWYRQILGQKVEFLVSFYNNEISEKSEIFDDQFSVERPDGSNFTLKIRSTKLEDSAMYFCASIRSTEGYGYTFGSGTRLTVV.

CDR3 DNA: TGTGCCAGCAGCCTTAGCGGGGTACTCTACGAGCAGTACTTC. Translated: CASSLSGVLYEQYF. This chain links TRBV28 with TRBJ2-7, with 8 bases that match TRBD2. Germline V lookup: CDR1 MDHEN, CDR2 SYDVKM. V shed 6 bases and J 3 bases; nucleotides not matched to a gene: 7. The CDR3 runs to 14 residues.

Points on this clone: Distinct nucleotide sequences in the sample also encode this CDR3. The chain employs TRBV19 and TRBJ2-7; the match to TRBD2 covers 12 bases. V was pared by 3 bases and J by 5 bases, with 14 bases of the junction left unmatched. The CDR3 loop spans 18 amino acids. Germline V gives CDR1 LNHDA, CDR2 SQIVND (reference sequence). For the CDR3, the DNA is TGTGCCAGTAGTATCCCCCCCCTGACTAGCGGGAGAAGTCACGAGCAGTACTTC. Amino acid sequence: CASSIPPLTSGRSHEQYF.

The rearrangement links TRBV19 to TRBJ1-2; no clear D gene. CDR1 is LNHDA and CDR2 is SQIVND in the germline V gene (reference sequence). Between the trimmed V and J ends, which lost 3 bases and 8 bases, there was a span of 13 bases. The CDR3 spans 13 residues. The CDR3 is CASSIRAERGYTF. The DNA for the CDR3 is TGTGCCAGTAGTATTCGGGCCGAAAGGGGCTACACCTTC. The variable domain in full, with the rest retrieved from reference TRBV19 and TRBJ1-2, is DGGITQSPKYLFRKEGQNVTLSCEQNLNHDAMYWYRQDPGQGLRLIYYSQIVNDFQKGDIAEGYSVSREKKESFPLTVTSAQKNPTAFYLCASSIRAERGYTFGSGTRLTVV.

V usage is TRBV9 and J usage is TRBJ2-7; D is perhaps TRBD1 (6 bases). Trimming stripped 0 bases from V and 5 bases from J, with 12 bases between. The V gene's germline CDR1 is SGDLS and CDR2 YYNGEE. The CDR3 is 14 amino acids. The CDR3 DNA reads TGTGCCAGCAGCGTAGTCCCACAGGGCCACGAGCAGTACTTC. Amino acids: CASSVVPQGHEQYF.

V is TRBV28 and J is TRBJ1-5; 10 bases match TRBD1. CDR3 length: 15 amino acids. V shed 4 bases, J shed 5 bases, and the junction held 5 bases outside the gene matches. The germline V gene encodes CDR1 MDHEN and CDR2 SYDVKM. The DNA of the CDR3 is TGTGCCAGCAGTTCCCTGGGACAGGGGCATCAGCCCCAGCATTTT. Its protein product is CASSSLGQGHQPQHF.

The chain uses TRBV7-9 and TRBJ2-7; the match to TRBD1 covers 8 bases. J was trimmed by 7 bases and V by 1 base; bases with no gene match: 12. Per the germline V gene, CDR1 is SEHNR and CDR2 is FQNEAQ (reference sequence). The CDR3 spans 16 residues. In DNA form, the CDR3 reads TGTGCCAGCAGCTTAGGCTGGACAGGGAGATCGGGAGAGCAGTACTTC. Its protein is CASSLGWTGRSGEQYF.

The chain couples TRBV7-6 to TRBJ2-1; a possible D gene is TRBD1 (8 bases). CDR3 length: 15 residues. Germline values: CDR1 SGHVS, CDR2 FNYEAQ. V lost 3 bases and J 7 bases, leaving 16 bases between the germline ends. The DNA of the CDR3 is TGTGCCAGCAGCTTCAATACAGGGGGGGTTAATGAGCAGTTCTTC. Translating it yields CASSFNTGGVNEQFF. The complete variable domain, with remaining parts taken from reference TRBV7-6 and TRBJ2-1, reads GAGVSQSPRYKVTKRGQDVALRCDPISGHVSLYWYRQALGQGPEFLTYFNYEAQQDKSGLPNDRFSAERPEGSISTLTIQRTEQRDSAMYRCASSFNTGGVNEQFFGPGTRLTVL.